This TCR beta chain appears in the sequencing data of a study of shared clonotypes between healthy human individuals. Turning to the study itself: CD4 naive and memory got three plates each, CD8 naive two, CD8 memory one. Study findings and constraints: Between a few donors, naive CD4 clonotypes were shared at a level of about 5%. In general, naive subsets displayed greater estimated richness than memory subsets did.

In the CD4+ fraction, cells were divided into CD45RA+ naive and CD45RA-negative memory subsets. Regarding this clone: Its antigen remains unidentified.

CDR3 length equals 15 residues. CDR1 is SGDLS, CDR2 YYNGEE, per germline. With 0 bases removed from V and 6 bases from J, the gap between germline ends came to 15 bases. Some clones are missing from TCRdb's copy, which holds only in-frame ones; the method was immunoSEQ multiplex PCR. The sample yields approximately 2.4 million clones, approximately 94% seen once. The sequenced material came from naive CD4+ T cells sorted from blood. Sample subset: CD45RA+ positively selected. This chain joins TRBV9 and TRBJ1-2; D gene uncertain. The clonotype originates from a man aged 18-30 years in good health. DNA of the CDR3: TGTGCCAGCAGCGTAGTAAGGGATAACTCAAATGGCTACACCTTC. This sequence encodes CASSVVRDNSNGYTF. The whole variable domain, remainder taken from reference TRBV9 and TRBJ1-2, is DSGVTQTPKHLITATGQRVTLRCSPRSGDLSVYWYQQSLDQGLQFLIQYYNGEERAKGNILERFSAQQFPDLHSELNLSSLELGDSALYFCASSVVRDNSNGYTFGSGTRLTVV.